The rows below give T cell receptor beta chains drawn from one sample of a study of a mutant IDH1 vaccine in newly diagnosed glioma. Assay used: immunoSEQ multiplex PCR; TCRdb lists only in-frame clones, some missing. This table has around 54,000 clones, 80% to 90% appearing once. The material was PBMCs, obtained from a glioma patient treated with radiotherapy, temozolomide or both. These receptors came from a man younger than 30 with glioma. Each CDR3 is given with its conserved first and last residue. The D gene is left open where the match is weak. Rows give clone size only sometimes, using once, few, many, or a class for an expanded clone.

d_call clone_size j_call v_call cdr3_aa cdr3_nt
NA NA TRBJ1-1 TRBV11-3 CASSLGMGSEAFF TGTGCCAGCAGCTTAGGGATGGGAAGTGAAGCTTTCTTT
TRBD2 NA TRBJ2-1 TRBV9 CASSAGTSGRHEQFF TGTGCTAGCAGCGCTGGGACTAGCGGGAGGCATGAGCAGTTCTTC
TRBD1 NA TRBJ2-3 TRBV15 CATSRGTGRKDTQYF TGTGCCACCAGCAGAGGGACAGGGAGGAAAGATACGCAGTATTTT
NA NA TRBJ1-1 TRBV5-6 CASSLDPGWTDEAFF TGTGCCAGCAGCTTGGACCCGGGGTGGACAGATGAAGCTTTCTTT
NA NA TRBJ1-2 TRBV30 CAWSELGEGYTF TGTGCCTGGAGTGAATTGGGGGAGGGCTACACCTTC
NA NA TRBJ1-5 TRBV16 CASSSSSHSNQPQHF TGTGCCAGCAGTAGTTCCAGTCATAGCAATCAGCCCCAGCATTTT
NA NA TRBJ2-5 TRBV7-4 CASSLGQKNQETQYF TGTGCCAGCAGCTTAGGACAGAAAAACCAAGAGACCCAGTACTTC
NA NA TRBJ1-2 TRBV30 CAWSESIIGQLNYGYTF TGTGCCTGGAGTGAGTCTATAATAGGACAGCTTAACTATGGCTACACCTTC
NA NA TRBJ1-1 TRBV7-9 CASSGSWNTEAFF TGTGCCAGCAGCGGTAGTTGGAACACTGAAGCTTTCTTT
NA NA TRBJ1-4 TRBV9 CASSVDWTAEKLFF TGTGCCAGCAGCGTAGATTGGACAGCAGAAAAACTGTTTTTT
NA medium-sized TRBJ2-7 TRBV5-6 CASSSWGYEQYF TGTGCCAGCAGCTCGTGGGGCTACGAGCAGTACTTC